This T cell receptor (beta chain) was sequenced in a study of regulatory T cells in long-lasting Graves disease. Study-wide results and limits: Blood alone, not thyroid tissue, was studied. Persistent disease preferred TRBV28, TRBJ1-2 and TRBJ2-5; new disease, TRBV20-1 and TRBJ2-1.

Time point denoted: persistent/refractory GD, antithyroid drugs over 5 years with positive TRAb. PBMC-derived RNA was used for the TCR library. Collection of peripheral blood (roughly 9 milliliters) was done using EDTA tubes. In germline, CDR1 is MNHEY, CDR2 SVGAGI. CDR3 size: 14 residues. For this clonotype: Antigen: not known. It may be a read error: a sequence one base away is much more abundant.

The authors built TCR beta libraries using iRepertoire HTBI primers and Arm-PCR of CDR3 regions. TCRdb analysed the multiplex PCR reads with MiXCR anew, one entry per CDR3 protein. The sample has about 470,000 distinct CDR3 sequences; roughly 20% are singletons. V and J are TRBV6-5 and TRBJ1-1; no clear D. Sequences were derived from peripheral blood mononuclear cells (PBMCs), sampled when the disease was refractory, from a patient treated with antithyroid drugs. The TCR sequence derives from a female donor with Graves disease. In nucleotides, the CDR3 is TGTGCCGGCAGTTACGCAGGACGGGGAGGTGAAGCTTTCTTT. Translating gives CAGSYAGRGGEAFF.